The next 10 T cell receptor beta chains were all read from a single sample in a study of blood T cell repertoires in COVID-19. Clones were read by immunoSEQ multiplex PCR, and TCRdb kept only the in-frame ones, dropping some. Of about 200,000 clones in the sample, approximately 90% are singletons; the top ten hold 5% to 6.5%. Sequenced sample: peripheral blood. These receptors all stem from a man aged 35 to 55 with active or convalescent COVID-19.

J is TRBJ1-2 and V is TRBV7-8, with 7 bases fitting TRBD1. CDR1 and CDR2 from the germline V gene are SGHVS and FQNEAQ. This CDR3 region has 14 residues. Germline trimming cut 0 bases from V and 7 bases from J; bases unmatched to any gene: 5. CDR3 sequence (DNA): TGTGCCAGCAGCTTAGCGTCTCGACAGGGTGGCTACACCTTC. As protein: CASSLASRQGGYTF.

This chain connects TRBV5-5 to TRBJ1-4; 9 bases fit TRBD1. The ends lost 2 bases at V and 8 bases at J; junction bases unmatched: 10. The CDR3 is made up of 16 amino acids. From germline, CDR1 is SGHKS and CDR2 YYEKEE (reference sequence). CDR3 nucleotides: TGTGCCAGCAGCTTACCGGGACAGGGAACGGAAGAAAAACTGTTTTTT. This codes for CASSLPGQGTEEKLFF.

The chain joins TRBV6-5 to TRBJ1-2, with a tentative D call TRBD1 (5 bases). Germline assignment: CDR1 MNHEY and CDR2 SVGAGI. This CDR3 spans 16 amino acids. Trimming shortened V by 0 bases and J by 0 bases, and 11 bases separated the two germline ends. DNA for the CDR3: TGTGCCAGCAGTTACTCATTCGGGGGGTCTAACTATGGCTACACCTTC. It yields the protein CASSYSFGGSNYGYTF.

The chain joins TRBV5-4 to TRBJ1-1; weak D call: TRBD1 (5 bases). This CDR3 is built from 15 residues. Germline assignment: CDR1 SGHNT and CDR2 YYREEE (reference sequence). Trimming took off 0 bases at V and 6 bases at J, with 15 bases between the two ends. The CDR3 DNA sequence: TGTGCCAGCAGCTTGGTCGGCAGGGATAGGGCTGAAGCTTTCTTT. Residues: CASSLVGRDRAEAFF.

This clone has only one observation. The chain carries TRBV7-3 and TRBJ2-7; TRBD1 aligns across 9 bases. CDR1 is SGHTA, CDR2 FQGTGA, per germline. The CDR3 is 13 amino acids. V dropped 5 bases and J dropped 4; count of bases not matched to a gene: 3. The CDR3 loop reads CASSTDRGYEQYF. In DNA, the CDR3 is TGTGCCAGCAGCACGGACAGGGGTTACGAGCAGTACTTC.

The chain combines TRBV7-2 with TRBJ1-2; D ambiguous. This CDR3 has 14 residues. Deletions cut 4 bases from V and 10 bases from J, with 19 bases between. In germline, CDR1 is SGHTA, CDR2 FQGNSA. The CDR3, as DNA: TGTGCCAGCAGCTCCAGACCGCGGGCGGGCTTCTACACCTTC. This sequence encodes CASSSRPRAGFYTF. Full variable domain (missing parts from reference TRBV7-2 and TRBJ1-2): GAGVSQSPSNKVTEKGKDVELRCDPISGHTALYWYRQSLGQGLEFLIYFQGNSAPDKSGLPSDRFSAERTGGSVSTLTIQRTQQEDSAVYLCASSSRPRAGFYTFGSGTRLTVV.

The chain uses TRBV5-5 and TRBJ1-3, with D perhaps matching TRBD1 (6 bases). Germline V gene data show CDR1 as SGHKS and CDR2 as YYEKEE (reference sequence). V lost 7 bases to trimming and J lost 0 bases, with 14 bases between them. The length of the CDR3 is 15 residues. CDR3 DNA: TGTGCCAGCGAGGGGGTTCAAAACTCTGGAAACACCATATATTTT. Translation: CASEGVQNSGNTIYF.

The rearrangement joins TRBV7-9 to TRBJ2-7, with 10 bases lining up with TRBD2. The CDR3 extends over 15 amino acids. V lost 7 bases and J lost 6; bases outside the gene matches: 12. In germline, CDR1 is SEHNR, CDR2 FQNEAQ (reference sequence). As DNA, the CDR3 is TGTGCCAGCACCCCCGGACTAGCGGTACCCGGCGAGCAGTACTTC. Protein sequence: CASTPGLAVPGEQYF.

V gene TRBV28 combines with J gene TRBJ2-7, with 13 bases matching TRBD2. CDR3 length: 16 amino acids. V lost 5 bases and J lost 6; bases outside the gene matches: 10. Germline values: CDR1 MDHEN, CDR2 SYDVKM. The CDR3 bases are TGTGCCAGCAGTCGGACTAGCGGGAGTGTCGCGCGCGAGCAGTACTTC. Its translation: CASSRTSGSVAREQYF.

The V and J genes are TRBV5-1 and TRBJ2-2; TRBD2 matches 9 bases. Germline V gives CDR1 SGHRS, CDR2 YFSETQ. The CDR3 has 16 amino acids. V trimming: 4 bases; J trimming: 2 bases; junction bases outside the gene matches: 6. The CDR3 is CASSHEREANTGELFF. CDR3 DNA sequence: TGCGCCAGCAGCCATGAGCGGGAGGCCAACACCGGGGAGCTGTTTTTT. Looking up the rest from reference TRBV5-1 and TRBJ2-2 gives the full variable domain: KAGVTQTPRYLIKTRGQQVTLSCSPISGHRSVSWYQQTPGQGLQFLFEYFSETQRNKGNFPGRFSGRQFSNSRSEMNVSTLELGDSALYLCASSHEREANTGELFFGEGSRLTVL.